This T cell receptor (beta chain) was sequenced during a study of blood T cell repertoires in COVID-19. In the study's own analysis: Cell counts per sample came from amplifying reference gene primers. Data came from immunoSEQ multiplex PCR; TCRdb stores just in-frame clones and leaves some out. That table supplies the V and J calls and clone size; D and trimming were determined from the DNA. The table has under 250,000 clones, 75% to 85% seen once. This CDR3 contains 13 residues. V lost 0 bases and J lost 7; bases outside the gene matches: 1. Sequencing used peripheral blood. This chain joins TRBV12-3 or TRBV12-4 and TRBJ1-2, with TRBD1 matching 8 bases. This receptor was taken from a woman in her seventies with COVID-19, enrolled during active disease. In nucleotides, the CDR3 is TGTGCCAGCAGTTTAGCCACAGGGGGTGGCTACACCTTC. Translating it yields CASSLATGGGYTF.